This T cell receptor beta chain derives from a study of monozygotic twins with inflammatory bowel disease. Broader study findings: The data gave no support to a single strong IBD-associated signal or clonotype.

The germline V gene encodes CDR1 SQVTM and CDR2 ANQGSEA. The CDR3 extends over 13 amino acids. Comment on this clonotype: The antigen remains undetermined.

Each sample's cDNA came from eight separate reactions. TCRdb reworked the 5' RACE reads into one entry per CDR3 protein, no DNA. This sample contains around 190,000 distinct CDR3 sequences. The source of this sequence is a human donor with ulcerative colitis or Crohn's disease, or a healthy co-twin of an affected twin (not recorded which). The specimen was blood. The chain is built from TRBV29-1 and TRBJ1-3. CDR3 region: CSVEAGGGNTIYF.